The next 31 T cell receptor beta chains were all read from a single sample in a study of T cells in localized non-small cell lung cancer. Method: immunoSEQ multiplex PCR; TCRdb's copy keeps in-frame clones and lacks some. The sample holds fewer than 95,000 clones; more than 75% are singletons and the top ten take roughly 4.3%. The sequences come from PBMCs, collected before any cancer treatment. The receptors stem from a woman aged 40-69 years with stage II squamous cell lung carcinoma.

The chain uses TRBV9 and TRBJ1-6; a weak D match, TRBD1 (5 bases). The length of the CDR3 is 15 residues. With 0 bases removed from V and 8 bases from J, the gap between germline ends came to 12 bases. Per germline, CDR1 SGDLS and CDR2 YYNGEE. CDR3 bases: TGTGCCAGCAGCGTAGCACCGGGGACGGATTCACCCCTCCACTTT. Translation: CASSVAPGTDSPLHF.

This clone was detected once. The rearrangement links TRBV19 to TRBJ2-3, with D uncertain. The length of the CDR3 is 16 residues. CDR1 is LNHDA and CDR2 is SQIVND in the germline V gene (reference sequence). The V end lost 1 base, the J end lost 4 bases, and 15 bases lay between the germline ends. For the CDR3, the DNA is TGTGCCAGTAGTATAGCTCGCCGGGCCCTCCCAGATACGCAGTATTTT. Translating gives CASSIARRALPDTQYF.

The chain uses TRBV5-4 and TRBJ2-3; D is possibly TRBD2 (5 bases). Per the germline V gene, CDR1 is SGHNT and CDR2 is YYREEE (reference sequence). This CDR3 spans 16 amino acids. V lost 4 bases and J 2 bases, leaving 17 bases between the germline ends. The CDR3 reads CASSGPAGVNTDTQYF. CDR3 DNA: TGTGCCAGCAGCGGCCCCGCGGGCGTTAACACAGATACGCAGTATTTT.

V is TRBV6-1 and J is TRBJ2-7, with a possible D match to TRBD1 (6 bases). The CDR3 has 14 residues. Germline assignment: CDR1 MNHNS and CDR2 SASEGT. Trimming cost V 2 bases and J 2 bases, with 10 bases left between them. The CDR3 coding sequence is TGTGCCAGCAGTGAATATGGGACACCCTACGAGCAGTACTTC. Its protein product is CASSEYGTPYEQYF.

Of note for this clone: The missing conserved phenylalanine or tryptophan at the end of this CDR3 makes a read error likely. J is TRBJ2-7 and V is TRBV27; unclear D gene. This CDR3 contains 14 residues. Germline CDR1 is MNHEY and CDR2 is SMNVEV (reference sequence). Trimming stripped 6 bases from V and 4 bases from J, with 16 bases between. CDR3 region: CASSLQSPPYEQYL. For the CDR3, the DNA is TGTGCCAGCAGCTTACAGTCTCCACCTTACGAGCAGTACCTC.

Concerning this clone itself: At one end, the junction sequence differs from germline, possibly due to a read error. The J gene is TRBJ2-5, the V gene TRBV7-7; 9 positions match TRBD1. CDR1 and CDR2 from the germline V gene are SSHAT and FNYEAQ (reference sequence). The CDR3 consists of 13 residues. The DNA of the CDR3 is TGTGCTAGCAGCGGCGGGACAGGGATGTACCAGTACTTC. It is translated as CASSGGTGMYQYF.

This clone appeared once. This chain joins TRBV12-5 and TRBJ2-1, with 9 nucleotides matching TRBD2. The CDR3 totals 16 residues. The germline V gene encodes CDR1 LGHNT and CDR2 FRNRAP. As DNA, the CDR3 is TGTGCGACCCCACTCAGCGGGGGGTACTCCTACAATGAGCAGTTCTTC. Translation gives CATPLSGGYSYNEQFF. Filled out from reference TRBV12-5 and TRBJ2-1, the complete variable domain reads DARVTQTPRHKVTEMGQEVTMRCQPILGHNTVFWYRQTMMQGLELLAYFRNRAPLDDSGMPKDRFSAEMPDATLATLKIQPSEPRDSAVYFCATPLSGGYSYNEQFFGPGTRLTVL.

The CDR3 region is CASSEARQYGNTIYF. In DNA, the CDR3 is TGTGCCAGCAGTGAAGCCCGACAATATGGAAACACCATATATTTT. This rearrangement joins TRBV6-1 to TRBJ1-3; the D is unclear. V was trimmed by 0 bases and J by 3 bases, leaving 9 bases between them. This CDR3 spans 15 amino acids. In germline, CDR1 is MNHNS, CDR2 SASEGT.

The rearrangement links TRBV19 to TRBJ1-1; D not certain. The germline CDR1 and CDR2 sequences are LNHDA and SQIVND (reference sequence). This CDR3 region has 9 residues. Between the trimmed V and J ends, which lost 11 bases and 6 bases, there was a span of 7 bases. This CDR3 reads CALGAEAFF. The CDR3 nucleotides are TGTGCCCTTGGGGCTGAAGCTTTCTTT.

The V and J genes are TRBV28 and TRBJ2-3; possibly TRBD2 for D (7 bases). Germline V lookup: CDR1 MDHEN, CDR2 SYDVKM. The CDR3 loop spans 16 amino acids. Trimming left V 3 bases short and J 6 bases short, with 19 bases between. Written as DNA, the CDR3 is TGTGCCAGCAGTTTTCGGCGGGAGTGGGGGGCGGATACGCAGTATTTT. Amino acid sequence: CASSFRREWGADTQYF.

This clone was picked up one time. The chain is built from TRBV7-9 and TRBJ2-3; 10 bases fit TRBD2. Looked up from germline, CDR1 is SEHNR and CDR2 is FQNEAQ (reference sequence). V was clipped by 3 bases and J by 2 bases; unmatched bases: 5. This CDR3 has 16 residues. For the CDR3, the DNA is TGTGCCAGCAGCTTCCAGCGGGGGGGCGTCACAGATACGCAGTATTTT. Translation gives CASSFQRGGVTDTQYF.

This clone was found once. The chain employs TRBV13 and TRBJ1-2; D not certain. The germline V gene has CDR1 PRHDT and CDR2 FYEKMQ (reference sequence). The CDR3 sequence is 13 residues long. Trimming cost V 5 bases and J 4 bases, with 11 bases left between them. CDR3 coding DNA: TGTGCCAGCAGCGTCCGGGCCCTCTATGGCTACACCTTC. Protein: CASSVRALYGYTF.

The rearrangement uses TRBV7-9 and TRBJ2-1; TRBD1 might be the D (5 bases). This CDR3 is built from 12 residues. Germline V lookup: CDR1 SEHNR, CDR2 FQNEAQ (reference sequence). V shed 2 bases and J shed 8 bases, with 7 bases lying between them. The CDR3 DNA reads TGTGCCAGCAGCTTATCAGGGTATGAGCAGTTCTTC. It encodes CASSLSGYEQFF. Based on the CDR3 plus reference TRBV7-9 and TRBJ2-1, the full variable domain is DTGVSQNPRHKITKRGQNVTFRCDPISEHNRLYWYRQTLGQGPEFLTYFQNEAQLEKSRLLSDRFSAERPKGSFSTLEIQRTEQGDSAMYLCASSLSGYEQFFGPGTRLTVL.

The chain employs TRBV5-4 and TRBJ1-2; 7 bases agree with TRBD1. The CDR3 length is 14 residues. Germline V gene data show CDR1 as SGHNT and CDR2 as YYREEE (reference sequence). J gave up 2 bases and V 4 bases, and 5 bases lay outside the gene matches. CDR3 DNA: TGTGCCAGCAGCCCCGGGGGACAGAACTATGGCTACACCTTC. It codes for CASSPGGQNYGYTF. Using reference TRBV5-4 and TRBJ1-2 for the parts outside the CDR3, the full variable domain is ETGVTQSPTHLIKTRGQQVTLRCSSQSGHNTVSWYQQALGQGPQFIFQYYREEENGRGNFPPRFSGLQFPNYSSELNVNALELDDSALYLCASSPGGQNYGYTFGSGTRLTVV.

V usage is TRBV2 and J usage is TRBJ2-7; 7 positions agree with TRBD1. The CDR3 covers 15 residues. Germline CDR1 SNHLY, CDR2 FYNNEI. V shed 5 bases and J 4 bases; nucleotides not matched to a gene: 11. CDR3 protein: CASSFPGQKIYEQYF. CDR3 sequence (DNA): TGTGCCAGCAGTTTCCCGGGACAGAAGATTTACGAGCAGTACTTC.

The rearrangement links TRBV5-4 to TRBJ2-1; D gene ambiguous. The germline gives CDR1 SGHNT, CDR2 YYREEE (reference sequence). Trimming stripped 4 bases from V and 7 bases from J, with 9 bases between. The CDR3 runs to 12 residues. CDR3 nucleotides: TGTGCCAGCAGCACCCCTAGTAATGAGCAGTTCTTC. Translating it yields CASSTPSNEQFF.

This clone showed up just once. This CDR3 reads CSVESGKNIQYF. The CDR3 DNA sequence: TGCAGCGTTGAATCGGGCAAAAACATTCAGTACTTC. The chain carries TRBV29-1 and TRBJ2-4; D ambiguous. The CDR3 extends over 12 amino acids. Germline values: CDR1 SQVTM, CDR2 ANQGSEA. Trimming removed 2 bases from V and 3 bases from J, with 5 bases in between.

The V call is TRBV6-1, the J call TRBJ2-5, with D perhaps matching TRBD2 (5 bases). V lost 5 bases, J lost 5 bases, and 18 bases lay in between. From germline, CDR1 is MNHNS and CDR2 SASEGT. The length of the CDR3 is 15 residues. The CDR3 protein is CASSRIATRAETQYF. The CDR3 nucleotides read TGTGCCAGCAGTCGAATTGCCACTAGGGCGGAGACCCAGTACTTC.

This chain connects TRBV28 to TRBJ1-2; weak D call: TRBD1 (5 bases). Deletions cut 1 base from V and 3 bases from J, with 15 bases between. CDR1 is MDHEN and CDR2 is SYDVKM in the germline V gene. This CDR3 has 16 amino acids. The CDR3 sequence is CASSLSRFSQDYGYTF. The CDR3 DNA reads as TGTGCCAGCAGTTTATCGCGGTTCTCACAGGACTATGGCTACACCTTC.

This clone was counted a single time. V gene TRBV5-5 combines with J gene TRBJ1-1; TRBD1 is a possible D gene (5 bases). The V end was cut by 7 bases, the J end by 1 base, with 8 bases between. The CDR3 totals 12 residues. Per the germline V gene, CDR1 is SGHKS and CDR2 is YYEKEE (reference sequence). The CDR3 region is CASWGENTEAFF. Here the CDR3 DNA reads TGTGCCAGCTGGGGGGAGAACACTGAAGCTTTCTTT.

V is TRBV4-2 and J is TRBJ1-6, with a weak D call TRBD1 (6 bases). CDR1 is LGHNA and CDR2 is YNFKEQ in the germline V gene. The V end lost 3 bases, the J end lost 9 bases, and 12 bases lay between the germline ends. The CDR3 has 14 amino acids. The chain's CDR3 is CASSQGAVGSPLHF. In nucleotides, the CDR3 is TGTGCCAGCAGCCAGGGGGCCGTGGGTTCACCCCTCCACTTT.

This clone occurred once. V usage is TRBV5-1 and J usage is TRBJ2-6, with no clear D. From germline, CDR1 is SGHRS and CDR2 YFSETQ. The CDR3 loop spans 15 amino acids. Between the trimmed V and J ends, which lost 4 bases and 0 bases, there was a span of 8 bases. Here the CDR3 DNA reads TGCGCCAGCAGCGGTCCCGACTCTGGGGCCAACGTCCTGACTTTC. Residues: CASSGPDSGANVLTF.

The V and J genes are TRBV27 and TRBJ1-5, with D tentatively TRBD1 (5 bases). This CDR3 contains 15 residues. Germline CDR1 is MNHEY and CDR2 is SMNVEV (reference sequence). V was trimmed by 3 bases and J by 0 bases, leaving 9 bases between them. In DNA form, the CDR3 reads TGTGCCAGCAGTTTGAGGGGTTATAGCAATCAGCCCCAGCATTTT. It specifies CASSLRGYSNQPQHF.

The table lists this clone with a few counts. The chain employs TRBV5-1 and TRBJ1-3, with 8 bases lining up with TRBD1. CDR1 and CDR2 from the germline V gene are SGHRS and YFSETQ. The J segment lost 1 base and the V segment lost 1 base, leaving 4 bases of the junction unmatched. The CDR3 loop spans 16 amino acids. CDR3 sequence (DNA): TGCGCCAGCAGCTTGAGTACAGGGGGTTCTGGAAACACCATATATTTT. Translated, it gives CASSLSTGGSGNTIYF. The whole variable domain, remainder taken from reference TRBV5-1 and TRBJ1-3, is KAGVTQTPRYLIKTRGQQVTLSCSPISGHRSVSWYQQTPGQGLQFLFEYFSETQRNKGNFPGRFSGRQFSNSRSEMNVSTLELGDSALYLCASSLSTGGSGNTIYFGEGSWLTVV.

This rearrangement joins TRBV5-4 to TRBJ1-3; D gene uncertain. Trimming cost V 3 bases and J 7 bases, with 17 bases left between them. This CDR3 spans 15 amino acids. The germline CDR1 and CDR2 sequences are SGHNT and YYREEE (reference sequence). The CDR3: CASSSPGNLGNTIYF. The CDR3 DNA is TGTGCCAGCAGCTCTCCAGGAAACCTTGGGAACACCATATATTTT.

This clone was detected only once. The chain recombines TRBV6-1 with TRBJ1-5; a weak D match, TRBD1 (5 bases). This CDR3 comprises 12 residues. Trimming took off 6 bases at V and 5 bases at J, with 8 bases between the two ends. Germline V CDR1 and CDR2: MNHNS, SASEGT. CDR3 nucleotide sequence: TGTGCCAGCAGGATAGGGGATCAGCCCCAGCATTTT. Protein: CASRIGDQPQHF.

This clone was seen a single time. The CDR3 nucleotides are TGTGCCAGCAGTTGGACCAGGGAACGGATTATAAGCACTGAAGCTTTCTTT. Amino acid sequence: CASSWTRERIISTEAFF. The J gene is TRBJ1-1, the V gene TRBV27; D might be TRBD1 (5 bases). CDR1 is MNHEY, CDR2 SMNVEV, per germline (reference sequence). This CDR3 spans 17 amino acids. Trimming left V 4 bases short and J 4 bases short, with 22 bases between.

The chain couples TRBV19 to TRBJ1-5; tentatively, D is TRBD1 (5 bases). Per the germline V gene, CDR1 is LNHDA and CDR2 is SQIVND (reference sequence). The CDR3 sequence is 14 residues long. V was cut by 5 bases and J by 7 bases, with 15 bases left in between. The CDR3: CASSGGTEGQPQHF. The CDR3 DNA follows: TGTGCCAGTAGTGGGGGTACAGAGGGGCAGCCCCAGCATTTT.

This clone has just one count. V usage is TRBV27 and J usage is TRBJ1-4; TRBD1 aligns across 8 bases. Trimming removed 6 bases from V and 8 bases from J; junction bases left unmatched: 8. Germline V lookup: CDR1 MNHEY, CDR2 SMNVEV (reference sequence). The CDR3 has 14 residues. In DNA form, the CDR3 reads TGTGCCAGCAGCCAGACAGGGGAGCGAGAAAAACTGTTTTTT. Protein sequence: CASSQTGEREKLFF.

V gene TRBV29-1 combines with J gene TRBJ1-2; 7 nucleotides match TRBD1. In germline, CDR1 is SQVTM, CDR2 ANQGSEA. The CDR3 is 13 amino acids. Unmatched junction bases numbered 7, after V lost 7 bases and J lost 2 bases. The CDR3 loop is CSAVKGQNYGYTF. CDR3 sequence (DNA): TGCAGCGCTGTAAAGGGACAGAACTATGGCTACACCTTC.

The chain links TRBV5-6 to TRBJ2-5; 15 bases line up with TRBD2. From germline, CDR1 is SGHDT and CDR2 YYEEEE. There are 17 residues in the CDR3. The V gene end was trimmed by 4 bases and the J gene end by 2 bases; junction bases not matched to a gene: 6. CDR3 loop: CASSPGTSGGLQETQYF. CDR3 nucleotide sequence: TGTGCCAGCAGCCCAGGGACTAGCGGGGGGTTACAAGAGACCCAGTACTTC.